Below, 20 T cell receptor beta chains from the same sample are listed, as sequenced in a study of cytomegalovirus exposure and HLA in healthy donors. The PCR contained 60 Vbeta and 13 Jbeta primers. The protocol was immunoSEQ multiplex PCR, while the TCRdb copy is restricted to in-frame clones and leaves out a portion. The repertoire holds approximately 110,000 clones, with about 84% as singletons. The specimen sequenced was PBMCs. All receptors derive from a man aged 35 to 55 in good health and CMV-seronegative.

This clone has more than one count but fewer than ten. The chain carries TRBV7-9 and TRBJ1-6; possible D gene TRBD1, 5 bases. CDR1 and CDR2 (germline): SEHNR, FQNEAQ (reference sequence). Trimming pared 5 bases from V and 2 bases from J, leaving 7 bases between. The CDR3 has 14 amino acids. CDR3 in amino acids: CASSPRAYNSPLHF. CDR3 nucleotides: TGTGCCAGCAGCCCCAGGGCCTATAATTCACCCCTCCACTTT.

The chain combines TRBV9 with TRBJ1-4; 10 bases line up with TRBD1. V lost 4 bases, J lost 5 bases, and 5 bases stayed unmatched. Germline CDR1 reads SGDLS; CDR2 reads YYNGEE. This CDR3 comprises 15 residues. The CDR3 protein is CASSPTGGGNEKLFF. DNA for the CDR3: TGTGCCAGCAGCCCGACAGGGGGCGGGAATGAAAAACTGTTTTTT.

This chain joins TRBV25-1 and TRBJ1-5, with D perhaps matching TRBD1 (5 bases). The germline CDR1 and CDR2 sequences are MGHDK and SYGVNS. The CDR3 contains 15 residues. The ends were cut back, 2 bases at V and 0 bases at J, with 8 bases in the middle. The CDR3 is CASSEGGNSNQPQHF. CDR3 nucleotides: TGTGCCAGCAGTGAAGGGGGGAATAGCAATCAGCCCCAGCATTTT.

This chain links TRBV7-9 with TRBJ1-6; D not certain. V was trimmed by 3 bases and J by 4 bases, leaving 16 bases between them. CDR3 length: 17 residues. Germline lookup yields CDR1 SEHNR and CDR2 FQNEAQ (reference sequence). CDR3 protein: CASSFDPGRQYNSPLHF. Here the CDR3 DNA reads TGTGCCAGCAGCTTCGACCCCGGGAGGCAATATAATTCACCCCTCCACTTT.

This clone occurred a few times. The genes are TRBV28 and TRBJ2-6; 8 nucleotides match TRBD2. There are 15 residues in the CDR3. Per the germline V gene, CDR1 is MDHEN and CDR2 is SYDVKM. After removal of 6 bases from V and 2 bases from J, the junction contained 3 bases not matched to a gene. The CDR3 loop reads CASSGGGAGANVLTF. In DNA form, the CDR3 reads TGTGCCAGCAGCGGGGGGGGCGCTGGGGCCAACGTCCTGACTTTC.

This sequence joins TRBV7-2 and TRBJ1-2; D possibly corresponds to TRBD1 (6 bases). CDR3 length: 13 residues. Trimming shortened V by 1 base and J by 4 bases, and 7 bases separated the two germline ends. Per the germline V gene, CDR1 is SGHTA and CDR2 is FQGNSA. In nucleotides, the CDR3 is TGTGCCAGCAGCTTAGGGACAGCCTATGGCTACACCTTC. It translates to CASSLGTAYGYTF.

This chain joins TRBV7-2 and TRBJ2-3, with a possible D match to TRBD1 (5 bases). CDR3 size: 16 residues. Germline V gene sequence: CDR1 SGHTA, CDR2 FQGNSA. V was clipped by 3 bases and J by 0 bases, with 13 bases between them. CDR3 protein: CASSFRATASTDTQYF. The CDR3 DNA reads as TGTGCCAGCAGCTTCAGGGCCACGGCCAGCACAGATACGCAGTATTTT.

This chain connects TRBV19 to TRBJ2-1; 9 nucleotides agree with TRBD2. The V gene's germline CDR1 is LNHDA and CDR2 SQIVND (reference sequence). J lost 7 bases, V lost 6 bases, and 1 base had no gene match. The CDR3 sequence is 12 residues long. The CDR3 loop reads CASRGLANEQFF. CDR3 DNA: TGTGCCAGTAGGGGACTAGCAAATGAGCAGTTCTTC.

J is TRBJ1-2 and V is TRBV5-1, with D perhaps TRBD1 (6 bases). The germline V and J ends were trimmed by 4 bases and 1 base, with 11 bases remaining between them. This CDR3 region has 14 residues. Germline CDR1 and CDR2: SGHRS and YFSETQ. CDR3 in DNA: TGCGCCAGCAGCGCCACAGGGAGTAACTATGGCTACACCTTC. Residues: CASSATGSNYGYTF.

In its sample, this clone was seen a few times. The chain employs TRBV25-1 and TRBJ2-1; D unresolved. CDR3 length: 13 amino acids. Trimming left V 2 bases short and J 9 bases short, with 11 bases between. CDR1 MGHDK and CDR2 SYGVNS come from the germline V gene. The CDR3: CASSEVGAGEQFF. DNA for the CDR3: TGTGCCAGCAGTGAAGTTGGAGCCGGTGAGCAGTTCTTC.

CDR3 protein: CASSDRTGGTDTQYF. CDR3 DNA sequence: TGTGCCAGCAGCGACCGGACAGGGGGCACAGATACGCAGTATTTT. The chain joins TRBV7-9 to TRBJ2-3, with TRBD1 identical over 9 bases. Germline lookup yields CDR1 SEHNR and CDR2 FQNEAQ (reference sequence). The CDR3 extends over 15 amino acids. J was trimmed by 1 base and V by 5 bases; bases with no gene match: 4.

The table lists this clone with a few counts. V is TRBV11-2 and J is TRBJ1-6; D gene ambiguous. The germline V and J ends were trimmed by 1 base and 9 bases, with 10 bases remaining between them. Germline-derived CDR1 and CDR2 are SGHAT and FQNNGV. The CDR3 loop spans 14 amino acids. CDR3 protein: CASSLVTAGSPLHF. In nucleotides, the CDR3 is TGTGCCAGCAGCTTAGTCACTGCTGGTTCACCCCTCCACTTT.

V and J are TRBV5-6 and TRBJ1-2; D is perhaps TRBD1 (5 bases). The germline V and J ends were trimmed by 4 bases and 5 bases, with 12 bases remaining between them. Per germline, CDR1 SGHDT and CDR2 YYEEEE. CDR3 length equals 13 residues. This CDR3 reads CASSLGTGYGYTF. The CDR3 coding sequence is TGTGCCAGCAGCCTAGGGACTGGATATGGCTACACCTTC.

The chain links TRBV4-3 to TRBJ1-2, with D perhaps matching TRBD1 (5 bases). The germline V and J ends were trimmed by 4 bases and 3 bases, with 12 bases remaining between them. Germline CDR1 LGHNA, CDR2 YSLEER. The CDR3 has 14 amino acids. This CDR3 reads CASSRGDGDYGYTF. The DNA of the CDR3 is TGCGCCAGCAGCCGCGGGGACGGGGACTATGGCTACACCTTC.

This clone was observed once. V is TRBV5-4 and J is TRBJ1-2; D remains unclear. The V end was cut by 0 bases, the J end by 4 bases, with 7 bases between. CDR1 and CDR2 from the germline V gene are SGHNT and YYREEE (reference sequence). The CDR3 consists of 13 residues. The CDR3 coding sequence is TGTGCCAGCAGCTTGGCCTCCTCCTATGGCTACACCTTC. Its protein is CASSLASSYGYTF. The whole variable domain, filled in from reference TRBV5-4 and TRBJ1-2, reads ETGVTQSPTHLIKTRGQQVTLRCSSQSGHNTVSWYQQALGQGPQFIFQYYREEENGRGNFPPRFSGLQFPNYSSELNVNALELDDSALYLCASSLASSYGYTFGSGTRLTVV.

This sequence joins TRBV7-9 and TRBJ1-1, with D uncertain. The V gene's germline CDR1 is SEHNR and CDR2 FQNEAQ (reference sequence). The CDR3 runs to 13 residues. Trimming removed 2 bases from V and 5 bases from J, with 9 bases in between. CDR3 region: CASSLSPGTEAFF. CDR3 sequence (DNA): TGTGCCAGCAGCTTATCCCCGGGGACTGAAGCTTTCTTT.

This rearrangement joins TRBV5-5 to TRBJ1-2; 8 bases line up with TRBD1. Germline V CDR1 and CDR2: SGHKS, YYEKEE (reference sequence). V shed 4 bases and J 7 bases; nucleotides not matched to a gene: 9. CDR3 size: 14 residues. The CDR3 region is CASSQLTGVSGYTF. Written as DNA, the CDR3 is TGTGCCAGCAGCCAACTGACAGGGGTGAGTGGCTACACCTTC. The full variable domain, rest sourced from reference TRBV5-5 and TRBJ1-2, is DAGVTQSPTHLIKTRGQQVTLRCSPISGHKSVSWYQQVLGQGPQFIFQYYEKEERGRGNFPDRFSARQFPNYSSELNVNALLLGDSALYLCASSQLTGVSGYTFGSGTRLTVV.

The CDR3 DNA sequence: TGTGCCAGCAGCCCGGGACAGGTCGGGGAGCTGTTTTTT. Protein: CASSPGQVGELFF. J is TRBJ2-2 and V is TRBV7-3, with TRBD1 matching 8 bases. There are 13 residues in the CDR3. Germline V gene lookup returns CDR1 SGHTA and CDR2 FQGTGA. The V and J ends lost 5 bases and 7 bases, in that order; junction bases with no gene match: 3.

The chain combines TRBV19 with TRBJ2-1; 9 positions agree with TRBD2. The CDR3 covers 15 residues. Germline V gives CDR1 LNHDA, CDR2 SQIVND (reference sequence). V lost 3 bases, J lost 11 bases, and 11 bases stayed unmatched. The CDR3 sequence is CASSIWRGGNIKQFF. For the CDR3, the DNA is TGTGCCAGTAGTATTTGGCGGGGGGGCAATATTAAGCAGTTCTTC.

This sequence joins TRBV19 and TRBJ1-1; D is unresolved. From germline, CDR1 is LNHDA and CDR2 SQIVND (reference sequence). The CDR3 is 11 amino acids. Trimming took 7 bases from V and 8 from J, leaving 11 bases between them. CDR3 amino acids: CASNEEAEAFF. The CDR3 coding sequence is TGTGCCAGTAACGAGGAGGCGGAAGCTTTCTTT.